This T cell receptor (beta chain) was obtained from a study of cytomegalovirus exposure and HLA in healthy donors (dated by TCRdb to 2016 to 2017). Regarding the study in general: According to an earlier analysis of around 600 of the donors, roughly 180 million T cells yielded roughly 110 million unique TCR beta sequences and about 300 Gb of sequence data. An early release that covered about 600 HLA-typed donors contained 250 to 350 gigabases of sequencing data and around 80 million unique TCR sequences. A separate validation cohort of over 95 different subjects was used in addition to the 666-subject first cohort. Among about 360 genotyped donors of the cohort, an average of 235,054 unique TCR beta nucleotide sequences were sequenced per donor, roughly 20% of them non-productive. Typing coverage differed by locus: A, B, C, DRB1 and DQB1 were typed in about 620-640 donors, DQA1 in approximately 520, DPA1 in nearly 610, and DPB1 in just under 480. Alongside the repertoire data, information on donor age, sex, ethnicity and CMV serostatus was compiled. The later analysis used no new phenotypic data to find candidate immune exposures, relying instead on TCR beta sequences and their occurrence across donors. All discovery cohort repertoires had been generated using a single sequencing platform. The aim of the study was to test whether cataloging public T cell receptors could identify signatures of past pathogen exposure. High-throughput TCR immunosequencing, statistical association of individual TCRs with disease status, and machine learning were combined to predict cytomegalovirus infection status. In a later genetic analysis, genome-wide SNP genotypes for about three fifths of the 666 donors were used, and that subset was treated as a discovery cohort. A later analysis re-analyzed previously published TCR beta repertoires from 666 donors and added high-resolution HLA genotyping to study TCR occurrence patterns. The study profiled the T cell repertoires of 550 to 700 subjects by immunosequencing and related them to cytomegalovirus serostatus. An earlier analysis of more than 450 of the donors used high-throughput TCR beta sequencing to judge whether each TCR beta V gene segment behaved as functional or pseudogenic. Class I and class II HLA loci were covered by the typing at four-digit resolution. The genetic ancestry cluster associated with self-reported Caucasian donors included about 81% of the roughly 400 genotyped donors. A handful of DR-DQ haplotypes were handled as single units for association and clustering because linkage in the cohort was strong. Points the paper makes about the study in general: A further reported finding was that TCR beta sequences accurately predicted the HLA-A and HLA-B alleles for most subjects in the first cohort. A later analysis associated 16,951 TCR beta sequences with specific HLA alleles at a false discovery rate of 0.05. Because HLA typing was unavailable for some donors at each locus, only the typed subset was used in association tests. The cohort was sequenced for TCR beta chains only, and without alpha or paired-chain data the features that could be detected were limited. The study gave a list of 150 to 200 TCR beta chains associated with cytomegalovirus. In a later analysis, several top co-occurrence clusters were reported to appear linked to parvovirus B19, influenza, CMV and Epstein-Barr virus. It was suggested by the authors that the approach could potentially be generalized to other disease states and immunological phenotypes. A group of highly shared sequence variants was considered likely to be a technical artifact of the sequencing pipeline. When HLA alleles, especially DR and DQ, strongly co-occurred, attributing TCR associations to individual alleles was difficult. In a later analysis, most CMV-associated TCR beta chains were found to appear HLA-restricted, with HLA associations seemingly driven largely by CMV exposure. Because counts were too low, about 15 rarely observed V segments, including chromosome 9 orphons, were left out of the earlier analysis of roughly 600 of the donors. Presence/absence analyses assumed roughly uniform sequencing depth across donors, an assumption that may not hold. In a later genetic analysis, fewer N-insertions in productive TCRs were reported among donors in an Asian-associated ancestry cluster than the roughly 640-donor mean. In an earlier analysis of fewer than 700 of the donors, most TCR beta V segments appeared in productive rearrangements about 90% or about 30% of the time, broadly matching IMGT annotations. The only immune exposure information available for the cohort was CMV serostatus. In a later analysis, HLA-associated TCR beta chains were found to be more clonally expanded and to have lower generation probabilities than equally common non-associated chains. Linkage disequilibrium might explain the correlated functional status among segregating V segments, but an unknown experimental factor could not be excluded. The classifier was reported to diagnose cytomegalovirus status with high specificity and sensitivity in both the original cohort and the validation cohort. In a later genetic analysis, a missense DCLRE1C variant was associated with V-gene and J-gene trimming of TCR beta chains, and the association was replicated in an independent cohort. In vitro tests confirmed that a few of the cytomegalovirus-associated TCR beta chains recognize cytomegalovirus antigens. According to a later analysis, TCR association rates differed among HLA loci, with DRB1 alleles showing the most associated TCRs and HLA-C alleles showing the fewest. Most TCR sequences were seen in very few donors, while some public TCRs were found in many individuals.

Details on this clone: Its cognate antigen has yet to be identified. No clone much larger than this one lies a single base away; base qualities are absent.

The cohort consisted of 650 to 850 healthy bone marrow donors. At the time of sampling, every cohort member was nominally healthy, though immune exposures that went unrecorded were likely present. The donor was CMV seronegative and was included in the group of about 400 seronegative cohort members. A peripheral blood sample was provided by each donor, and peripheral blood mononuclear cells were used for TCR beta sequencing. Genomic DNA was extracted from the blood cell samples with the Qiagen DNeasy Blood Extraction Kit. Preparation of the library involved the immunoSEQ multiplex PCR assay. For the multiplex PCR, a mixture combining 60 forward primers for TCR Vbeta segments and 13 reverse primers for TCR Jbeta segments was used. The CDR3 region of rearranged TCR beta genes was amplified from genomic DNA by a multiplex PCR assay. Amplified TCR beta libraries were sequenced as 87-base-pair reads on the Illumina HiSeq System. In the authors' own workflow: A later analysis tallied 80 million to 95 million unique TCR beta chains across the 666 repertoires, and some 10 million of those chains were shared by two or more donors. To remove PCR and sequencing errors, raw reads were error-corrected and collapsed into unique sequences using a nearest-neighbor algorithm that merged closely related sequences. To assign V, D and J gene segments, CDR3 sequences were aligned to IMGT reference sequences. Each retained sequence needed at least a six-nucleotide match to both a V gene segment and a J gene segment. Rearrangements were classified as productive when the CDR3 lacked stop codons and remained in frame with V and J, and all other rearrangements were classified as non-productive. Following IMGT convention, CDR3 was defined as the stretch from the second conserved V-encoded cysteine to the conserved J-encoded phenylalanine. The earlier analysis of around 640 of the donors excluded sequences that lacked an unambiguous match to a single V gene segment. An earlier analysis of a few hundred of the donors called V segments functional above 56.7% productive rearrangements and segregating when the between-donor standard deviation exceeded 5%. A statistical classification framework was built for diagnosing cytomegalovirus status from the catalog of TCR beta chain sequences. In a later analysis, V and J genes were assigned by comparing TCR nucleotide sequences against IMGT/GENE-DB human TR gene sequences. Using the TCRdist pipeline, a later analysis assigned CDR3 sequences along with most-parsimonious VDJ recombination scenarios. In a later analysis, each TCR beta chain was defined by its CDR3 amino acid sequence together with its V-gene family, and reads lacking a unique V-gene family were excluded. A later analysis removed several hundred highly shared, low-generation-probability nucleotide sequences to deal with suspected cross-contamination and a sequencing artifact. In a later analysis, a clonal expansion index for each public chain was calculated from normalized within-repertoire ranks of inferred template counts. Generation probabilities in a later analysis came from a VDJ recombination model fitted to out-of-frame rearrangements, and those results were checked against IGoR. Hypergeometric tests were used in a later analysis to score TCR-TCR, TCR-HLA and TCR-CMV co-occurrence, with a repertoire-size bias correction applied to the TCR pairs. A later analysis estimated false discovery rates by permuting HLA or CMV assignments 20 times. In a later analysis, co-occurring TCRs were grouped using DBSCAN, and TCRdist sequence similarity was added for clustering within HLA-allele-positive subsets. Repertoires with fewer than 30,000 or more than 120,000 public chains, plus five repertoires with anomalous nucleotide sharing, were excluded from co-occurrence clustering. TCRdb obtained this table from immuneACCESS and retained in-frame rearrangements with V and J assigned. These tables miss some clones; where compared with another copy, unresolved V genes account for less than half of the shortfall, and the remainder is unexplained. V, J and clone size are those of that table, while D and trimming were read from the DNA. Here the sample has about 150,000 clones; over 70% occur a single time. 13% to 15% of the sample goes to the ten largest clones.

Sequencing was carried out using PBMCs. The sequence was obtained from a woman between 40 and 55 years old in good health and CMV-seronegative.

CDR3 reads: CASSLVSGTFLYEQYF. In nucleotide form, the sequence is TGTGCCAGCAGTTTGGTTAGCGGCACTTTCCTCTACGAGCAGTACTTC. Recombination linked TRBV28 to TRBJ2-7; matching of 6 bases hints at TRBD2 as the D gene. The germline V gene yields MDHEN for CDR1 and SYDVKM for CDR2. CDR3 length: 16 amino acids, cysteine to phenylalanine. The read is trimmed to its CDR3 DNA, 48 bases read in frame from base 1. Trimming removed 3 bases from V and 3 bases from J, leaving 18 bases between the germline ends.